The 25 T cell receptor beta chains below come from one sample, sequenced in a study of T-cell memory formation after mild COVID-19. TCRdb reprocessed the 5' RACE reads via MiXCR and lists one record per CDR3 protein. The repertoire consists of more than 150,000 distinct CDR3 sequences, with less than 20% occurring once and the leading ten covering 3.9%. The specimen sequenced was PBMCs or a T cell subset sorted from them (not recorded which). These receptors all stem from a young man who had mild COVID-19 (a few samples of this study predate the infection). Cell type and time point are not known.

This sequence joins TRBV7-2 and TRBJ1-5, with 7 bases aligning to TRBD1. The length of the CDR3 is 14 residues. Germline V lookup: CDR1 SGHTA, CDR2 FQGNSA. V shed 3 bases and J 5 bases; nucleotides not matched to a gene: 4. The CDR3 sequence: CASSFITGDQPQHF. The DNA for the CDR3 is TGTGCCAGCAGCTTTATAACAGGGGATCAGCCCCAGCATTTT.

At least ten counts were recorded for this clonotype. The V call is TRBV5-1, the J call TRBJ2-5, with 7 positions matching TRBD1. This CDR3 has 17 residues. Germline V gives CDR1 SGHRS, CDR2 YFSETQ. The V gene end was trimmed by 4 bases and the J gene end by 5 bases; junction bases not matched to a gene: 17. CDR3 region: CASSILGRTGDRETQYF. The CDR3 region has the DNA TGCGCCAGCAGCATCCTTGGGCGGACAGGAGACCGGGAGACCCAGTACTTC.

The genes are TRBV7-2 and TRBJ2-1; D unresolved. The CDR3 spans 16 residues. V lost 6 bases, J lost 0 bases, and 15 bases lay in between. Germline CDR1 and CDR2: SGHTA and FQGNSA. In DNA, the CDR3 is TGTGCCAGCAGTCCTGTCGGAGCGAGCTCCTACAATGAGCAGTTCTTC. Amino acids: CASSPVGASSYNEQFF.

This clonotype showed up just once. The rearrangement joins TRBV7-2 to TRBJ1-5, with D uncertain. Trimming removed 3 bases at V and 5 bases at J, with 8 bases between. CDR3 length: 13 residues. In germline, CDR1 is SGHTA, CDR2 FQGNSA. The chain's CDR3 is CASSFDTDQPQHF. DNA for the CDR3: TGTGCCAGCAGCTTTGACACTGATCAGCCCCAGCATTTT.

In this sample, this clonotype turned up many times. This chain uses TRBV4-3 with TRBJ2-1, with D unresolved. From germline, CDR1 is LGHNA and CDR2 YSLEER. Trimming took 0 bases from V and 4 from J, leaving 7 bases between them. The CDR3 runs to 14 residues. Written as DNA, the CDR3 is TGCGCCAGCAGCCAAGATAACAAATACAATGAGCAGTTCTTC. This encodes CASSQDNKYNEQFF.

The chain is built from TRBV28 and TRBJ1-4; 11 bases map to TRBD1. Trimming at V came to 9 bases and at J to 7 bases, leaving 10 bases not matched to a gene. The CDR3 contains 15 residues. The germline gives CDR1 MDHEN, CDR2 SYDVKM. CDR3 nucleotides: TGTGCCAGTAGCCTCGGGACAGGGGGTACTGAAAAACTGTTTTTT. It is translated as CASSLGTGGTEKLFF. Full variable domain (missing parts from reference TRBV28 and TRBJ1-4): DVKVTQSSRYLVKRTGEKVFLECVQDMDHENMFWYRQDPGLGLRLIYFSYDVKMKEKGDIPEGYSVSREKKERFSLILESASTNQTSMYLCASSLGTGGTEKLFFGSGTQLSVL.

This chain links TRBV10-3 with TRBJ2-3, with D possibly matching TRBD2 (7 bases). Trimming pared 3 bases from V and 4 bases from J, leaving 14 bases between. The germline V gene has CDR1 ENHRY and CDR2 SYGVKD. The CDR3 totals 15 residues. The CDR3, as DNA: TGTGCCATCAGTGAAGATCCGGGGGGCCCAGATACGCAGTATTTT. Translating it yields CAISEDPGGPDTQYF.

In its sample, this clonotype was seen a few times. The rearrangement joins TRBV6-5 to TRBJ1-1; perhaps TRBD1 as D (6 bases). Deletions cut 6 bases from V and 1 base from J, with 15 bases between. The CDR3 is 15 amino acids. Germline assignment: CDR1 MNHEY and CDR2 SVGAGI. CDR3 coding DNA: TGTGCCAGCAGCCGACAGGCGTCGGGGAACACTGAAGCTTTCTTT. Protein: CASSRQASGNTEAFF.

CDR3 residues: CASSLNLLAAGSVETQYF. As DNA, the CDR3 is TGTGCCAGCAGTTTAAATCTCTTGGCAGCAGGATCCGTGGAGACCCAGTACTTC. V and J are TRBV27 and TRBJ2-5, with D unresolved. Per the germline V gene, CDR1 is MNHEY and CDR2 is SMNVEV (reference sequence). Trimming stripped 2 bases from V and 5 bases from J, with 24 bases between. The CDR3 consists of 18 residues.

This clonotype was found a few times. CDR3 region: CASSPRAGINSPQHF. The CDR3 DNA is TGTGCCAGCAGCCCAAGGGCAGGGATTAACTCGCCCCAGCATTTT. This rearrangement joins TRBV9 to TRBJ1-5; maybe TRBD1 (5 bases). This CDR3 has 15 residues. The V gene's germline CDR1 is SGDLS and CDR2 YYNGEE. V was clipped by 4 bases and J by 9 bases, with 20 bases between them.

The chain combines TRBV4-3 with TRBJ2-3, with D tentatively TRBD1 (5 bases). Germline CDR1 and CDR2: LGHNA and YSLEER. This CDR3 is 15 amino acids long. V was clipped by 0 bases and J by 3 bases, with 10 bases between them. CDR3 sequence (DNA): TGCGCCAGCAGCCAAGAATCCAGGGCAACAGATACGCAGTATTTT. Residues: CASSQESRATDTQYF.

This clonotype appeared a few times. The gene calls are TRBV20-1 and TRBJ1-4; D uncertain. This CDR3 has 12 residues. V gave up 2 bases and J gave up 8 bases, with 9 bases separating them. Germline-derived CDR1 and CDR2 are DFQATT and SNEGSKA (reference sequence). CDR3 DNA: TGCAGTGCTAGATGGACTGGCGAAAAACTGTTTTTT. Translated: CSARWTGEKLFF.

This clonotype was recorded at least ten times. J is TRBJ1-6 and V is TRBV7-2; D remains unclear. Per germline, CDR1 SGHTA and CDR2 FQGNSA. The V end lost 3 bases, the J end lost 7 bases, and 4 bases lay between the germline ends. This CDR3 contains 12 residues. As DNA, the CDR3 is TGTGCCAGCAGCTTGGACAATTCACCCCTCCACTTT. It translates to CASSLDNSPLHF.

This clonotype was found a few times. The J gene is TRBJ1-1, the V gene TRBV20-1; the D is unclear. V shed 1 base and J shed 5 bases, with 8 bases lying between them. The CDR3 runs 12 residues. The germline V gene encodes CDR1 DFQATT and CDR2 SNEGSKA (reference sequence). Written as DNA, the CDR3 is TGCAGTGCTAGAGGGCCTTTAACTGAAGCTTTCTTT. Translated: CSARGPLTEAFF.

V and J are TRBV28 and TRBJ2-1, with 14 bases that match TRBD2. The CDR3 is made up of 17 amino acids. Germline V gives CDR1 MDHEN, CDR2 SYDVKM. V was clipped by 6 bases and J by 7 bases; unmatched bases: 11. The CDR3 DNA sequence: TGTGCCAGCAGGGGACTAGCGGGGGACCAAGGTTTGAATGAGCAGTTCTTC. Encoded protein: CASRGLAGDQGLNEQFF.

In this sample, this clonotype turned up a few times. The chain carries TRBV6-5 and TRBJ1-2; no firm D call. This CDR3 is 13 amino acids long. The V gene lost 2 bases and the J gene lost 8 bases, with 12 bases spanning the gap. In germline, CDR1 is MNHEY, CDR2 SVGAGI. CDR3 nucleotides: TGTGCCAGCAGTTACGGAGGGATGGTCGGCTACACCTTC. Translation: CASSYGGMVGYTF.

This clonotype has more than one count but fewer than ten. The CDR3 DNA sequence: TGTGCTAGTGGTACGTCAGGACCGCAGTTCTTC. It specifies CASGTSGPQFF. The chain has TRBV12-5 and TRBJ2-1, with unresolved D. Trimming took 5 bases from V and 12 from J, leaving 11 bases between them. The CDR3 length is 11 residues. The germline V gene has CDR1 LGHNT and CDR2 FRNRAP. Full variable domain (outside the CDR3, taken from reference TRBV12-5 and TRBJ2-1): DARVTQTPRHKVTEMGQEVTMRCQPILGHNTVFWYRQTMMQGLELLAYFRNRAPLDDSGMPKDRFSAEMPDATLATLKIQPSEPRDSAVYFCASGTSGPQFFGPGTRLTVL.

This clonotype showed up just a few times. This chain connects TRBV5-1 to TRBJ2-3; maybe TRBD1 (6 bases). This CDR3 comprises 17 residues. Trimming removed 0 bases from V and 0 bases from J, with 14 bases in between. Germline V CDR1 and CDR2: SGHRS, YFSETQ. The CDR3 is CASSLAGTSTSTDTQYF. The CDR3 nucleotides read TGCGCCAGCAGCTTGGCCGGGACAAGTACTAGCACAGATACGCAGTATTTT.

V and J are TRBV13 and TRBJ1-1, with D maybe TRBD1 (6 bases). The V end lost 6 bases, the J end lost 7 bases, and 21 bases lay between the germline ends. There are 15 residues in the CDR3. Germline-derived CDR1 and CDR2 are PRHDT and FYEKMQ (reference sequence). DNA for the CDR3: TGTGCCAGCAGGAGCTATGACTTCAGGACAGTTGAAGCTTTCTTT. Its translation is CASRSYDFRTVEAFF. Based on the CDR3 plus reference TRBV13 and TRBJ1-1, the full variable domain is AAGVIQSPRHLIKEKRETATLKCYPIPRHDTVYWYQQGPGQDPQFLISFYEKMQSDKGSIPDRFSAQQFSDYHSELNMSSLELGDSALYFCASRSYDFRTVEAFFGQGTRLTVV.

This clonotype was counted between two and nine times. This chain connects TRBV20-1 to TRBJ1-4, with a tentative D call TRBD1 (6 bases). V dropped 6 bases and J dropped 2 bases, with 10 bases sitting between them. CDR3 length equals 13 residues. Per germline, CDR1 DFQATT and CDR2 SNEGSKA (reference sequence). Here the CDR3 DNA reads TGCAGTGCGGGGGGGCAGACTAATGAAAAACTGTTTTTT. Its translation is CSAGGQTNEKLFF.

This clonotype has a handful of counts. The CDR3 sequence is CSARDSGESPLHF. CDR3 in DNA: TGCAGTGCTAGAGATTCCGGGGAGTCACCCCTCCACTTT. This chain joins TRBV20-1 and TRBJ1-6; D not certain. CDR3 length: 13 residues. Germline CDR1 and CDR2: DFQATT and SNEGSKA (reference sequence). V dropped 0 bases and J dropped 10 bases, with 10 bases sitting between them.

The rearrangement uses TRBV4-3 and TRBJ1-6; D uncertain. The germline V gene encodes CDR1 LGHNA and CDR2 YSLEER. V was shortened by 3 bases and J by 3 bases, with 15 bases between the two germline ends. This CDR3 region has 17 residues. The CDR3 nucleotides read TGCGCCAGCAGCCAGGGCGGCAGGCTTGACTATAATTCACCCCTCCACTTT. It yields the protein CASSQGGRLDYNSPLHF.

This chain joins TRBV7-2 and TRBJ1-6; no firm D call. Germline loops: CDR1 SGHTA, CDR2 FQGNSA. The CDR3 contains 13 residues. V gave up 5 bases and J gave up 7 bases, with 9 bases separating them. The CDR3 nucleotides read TGTGCCAGCAGCCCGAATCGGAATTCACCCCTCCACTTT. Encoded protein: CASSPNRNSPLHF.

This clonotype has a handful of counts. V usage is TRBV5-1 and J usage is TRBJ2-7; D call uncertain. The CDR3 runs 13 residues. Germline lookup yields CDR1 SGHRS and CDR2 YFSETQ. Trimming removed 0 bases at V and 2 bases at J, with 6 bases between. CDR3 DNA: TGCGCCAGCAGCTTGGAAGCAGCCTACGAGCAGTACTTC. Protein sequence: CASSLEAAYEQYF.

This clonotype was seen many times. V is TRBV6-5 and J is TRBJ1-1; TRBD1 is a possible D gene (5 bases). The CDR3 contains 13 residues. V was trimmed by 8 bases and J by 4 bases, leaving 14 bases between them. Germline-derived CDR1 and CDR2 are MNHEY and SVGAGI. CDR3 loop: CASPGPGSTEAFF. CDR3 nucleotide sequence: TGTGCCAGCCCGGGGCCGGGGAGCACTGAAGCTTTCTTT.